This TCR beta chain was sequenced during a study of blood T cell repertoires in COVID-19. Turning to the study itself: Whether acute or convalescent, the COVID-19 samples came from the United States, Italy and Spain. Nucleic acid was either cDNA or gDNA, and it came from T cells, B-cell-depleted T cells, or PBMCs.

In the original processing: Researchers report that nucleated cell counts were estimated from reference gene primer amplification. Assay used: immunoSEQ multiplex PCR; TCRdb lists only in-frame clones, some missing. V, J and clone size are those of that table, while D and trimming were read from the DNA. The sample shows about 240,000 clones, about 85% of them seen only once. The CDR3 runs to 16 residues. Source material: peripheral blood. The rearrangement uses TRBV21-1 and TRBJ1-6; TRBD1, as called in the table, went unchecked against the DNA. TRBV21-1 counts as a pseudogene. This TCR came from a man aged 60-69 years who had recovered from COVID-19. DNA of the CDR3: TGTGCCAGCAGCTCCGGAAGGGGGGACAGTGATTCACCCCTCCACTTT. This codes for CASSSGRGDSDSPLHF.